The sequence of this TCR beta chain was determined in a study of blood T cell repertoires in COVID-19. Original handling: Cell counts per sample came from amplifying reference gene primers. The protocol was immunoSEQ multiplex PCR, while the TCRdb copy is restricted to in-frame clones and leaves out a portion. V, J and clone size are taken as reported in that table, and D and trimming were inferred from the DNA itself. The table lists 150,000 to 180,000 clones, around 84% of them singletons. CDR3 length: 15 amino acids. Germline CDR1 is MNHEY and CDR2 is SVGAGI. V dropped 7 bases and J dropped 5; count of bases not matched to a gene: 6.

The receptor's source is a woman aged 45 to 65 with acute or convalescent COVID-19. Sequenced sample: peripheral blood. V is TRBV6-5 and J is TRBJ1-6; 9 bases line up with TRBD1. For the CDR3, the DNA is TGTGCCAGCAACTTTGACAGGGGGAATAATTCACCCCTCCACTTT. Its translation: CASNFDRGNNSPLHF.